This is a list of T cell receptor beta chains from one sample in a study of T-cell memory formation after mild COVID-19. Each CDR3 protein gets one entry after TCRdb re-called the 5' RACE reads with MiXCR. The table has 390,000 or so distinct CDR3 sequences, 16% seen once. The sequenced material came from PBMCs or a T cell subset sorted from them (not recorded which). These receptors were obtained from a man between 18 and 29 years old who had mild COVID-19 (a few samples of this study predate the infection). Cell type and time point are not known. Each CDR3 is given without its conserved first and last residue. Rows may omit the clone size; those that give it use once, few, many or a size class.

abundance,j_gene,v_gene,CDR3aa
NA,TRBJ2-1,TRBV6-5,ASSFLVGANNEQF
many,TRBJ2-2,TRBV7-3,ASSFLPRTGELF
few,TRBJ1-2,TRBV25-1,ASSEHRLNYGYT
NA,TRBJ1-4,TRBV12-3/TRBV12-4,ASSIGTGDNEKLF
NA,TRBJ1-5,TRBV7-2,ASSFEGSQPQH
NA,TRBJ1-2,TRBV30,AWRIQGSPKDT
many,TRBJ2-3,TRBV7-9,ASNFAGTQY
few,TRBJ1-4,TRBV10-3,ATLGGDEKLF
few,TRBJ1-1,TRBV7-2,ASNRQGDTEAF
few,TRBJ1-6,TRBV7-2,ASSLAMSGAPLH